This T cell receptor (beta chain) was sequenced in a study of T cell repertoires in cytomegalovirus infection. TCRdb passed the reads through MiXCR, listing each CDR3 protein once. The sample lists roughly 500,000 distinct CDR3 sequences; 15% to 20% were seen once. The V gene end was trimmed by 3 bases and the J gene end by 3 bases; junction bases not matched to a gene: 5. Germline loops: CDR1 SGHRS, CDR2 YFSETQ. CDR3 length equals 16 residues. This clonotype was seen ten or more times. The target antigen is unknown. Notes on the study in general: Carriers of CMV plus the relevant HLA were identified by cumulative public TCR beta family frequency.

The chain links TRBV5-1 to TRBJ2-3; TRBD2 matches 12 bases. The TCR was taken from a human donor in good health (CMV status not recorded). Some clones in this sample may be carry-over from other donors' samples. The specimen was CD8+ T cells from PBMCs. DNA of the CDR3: TGCGCCAGCAGCTCCCGGACTAGCGGGATTACAGATACGCAGTATTTT. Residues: CASSSRTSGITDTQYF.